This entry lists 5 T cell receptor beta chains sequenced from one sample in a study of T cell repertoires in cytomegalovirus infection. TCRdb re-derived calls from the reads in MiXCR, one entry per CDR3 protein. The table lists 680,000 or so distinct CDR3 sequences, 35% of them singletons. Sequencing input: PBMCs. The source of these receptors is a human donor in good health (CMV status not recorded). Some clones in this sample may be carry-over from other donors' samples.

The rearrangement uses TRBV6-5 and TRBJ1-1, with TRBD1 matching over 7 bases. CDR1 and CDR2 (germline): MNHEY, SVGAGI. Trimming removed 2 bases from V and 0 bases from J; junction bases left unmatched: 9. The CDR3 length is 17 residues. In DNA form, the CDR3 reads TGTGCCAGCAGTTACAACCCCTCCGGGACAGTGAACACTGAAGCTTTCTTT. The encoded protein is CASSYNPSGTVNTEAFF.

In this sample, this clonotype turned up many times. V and J are TRBV6-6 and TRBJ2-6; 12 bases map to TRBD2. The CDR3 runs to 17 residues. The germline V gene has CDR1 MNHNY and CDR2 SVGAGI (reference sequence). After removal of 0 bases from V and 3 bases from J, the junction contained 0 bases not matched to a gene. CDR3 bases: TGTGCCAGCAGTTACTCGACTAGCGGGAGTGGGGCCAACGTCCTGACTTTC. Its protein product is CASSYSTSGSGANVLTF.

The rearrangement joins TRBV24-1 to TRBJ2-3, with D tentatively TRBD2 (6 bases). The V and J ends lost 3 bases and 4 bases respectively, with 16 bases between them. The CDR3 is made up of 16 amino acids. The germline V gene encodes CDR1 KGHDR and CDR2 SFDVKD. CDR3 DNA: TGTGCCACCAGTGATCAGACTCCAGGGACTCCAGATACGCAGTATTTT. It yields the protein CATSDQTPGTPDTQYF.

This clonotype was seen a few times. The chain recombines TRBV7-9 with TRBJ2-7; D possibly corresponds to TRBD2 (7 bases). Germline V lookup: CDR1 SEHNR, CDR2 FQNEAQ (reference sequence). The CDR3 has 13 amino acids. With 7 bases removed from V and 3 bases from J, the gap between germline ends came to 13 bases. The CDR3 protein is CASTQGTNYEQYF. The DNA of the CDR3 is TGTGCCAGCACGCAGGGGACTAACTACGAGCAGTACTTC. Looking up the rest from reference TRBV7-9 and TRBJ2-7 gives the full variable domain: DTGVSQNPRHKITKRGQNVTFRCDPISEHNRLYWYRQTLGQGPEFLTYFQNEAQLEKSRLLSDRFSAERPKGSFSTLEIQRTEQGDSAMYLCASTQGTNYEQYFGPGTRLTVT.

The chain carries TRBV7-2 and TRBJ1-2, with TRBD1 matching over 8 bases. CDR1 is SGHTA and CDR2 is FQGNSA in the germline V gene. This CDR3 has 14 amino acids. V gave up 1 base and J gave up 7 bases; unmatched junction bases: 5. The CDR3 here is CASSLGQGRGGYTF. The DNA of the CDR3 is TGTGCCAGCAGCTTAGGACAGGGGCGGGGTGGCTACACCTTC.